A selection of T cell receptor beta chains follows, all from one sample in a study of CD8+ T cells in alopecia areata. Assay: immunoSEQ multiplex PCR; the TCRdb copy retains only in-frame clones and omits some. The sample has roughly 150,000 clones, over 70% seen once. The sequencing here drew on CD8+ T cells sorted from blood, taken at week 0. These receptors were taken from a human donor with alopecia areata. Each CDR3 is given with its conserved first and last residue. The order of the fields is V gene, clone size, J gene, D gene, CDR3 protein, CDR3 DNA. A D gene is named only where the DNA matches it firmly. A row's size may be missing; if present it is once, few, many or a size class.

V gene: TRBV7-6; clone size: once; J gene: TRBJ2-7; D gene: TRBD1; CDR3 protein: CASSTRQGAHLRLEQYF; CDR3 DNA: TGTGCCAGCAGCACCCGACAGGGGGCTCACCTCAGGTTAGAGCAGTACTTC
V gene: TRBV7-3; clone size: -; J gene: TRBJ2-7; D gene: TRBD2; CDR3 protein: CASSSPGLYYEQYF; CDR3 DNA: TGTGCCAGCAGCTCCCCGGGACTATACTACGAGCAGTACTTC
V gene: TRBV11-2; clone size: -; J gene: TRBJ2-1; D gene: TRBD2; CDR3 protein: CASSPAVGLAEYNEQFF; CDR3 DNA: TGTGCCAGCAGCCCGGCGGTAGGACTAGCGGAATACAATGAGCAGTTCTTC
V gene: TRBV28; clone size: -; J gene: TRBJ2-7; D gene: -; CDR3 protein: CASSLDVAYEQYF; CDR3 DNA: TGTGCCAGCAGTTTAGATGTGGCGTACGAGCAGTACTTC
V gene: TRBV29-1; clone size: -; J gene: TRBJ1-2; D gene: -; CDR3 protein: CSVEDPGGDYGYTF; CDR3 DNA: TGCAGCGTTGAAGATCCTGGGGGAGACTATGGCTACACCTTC
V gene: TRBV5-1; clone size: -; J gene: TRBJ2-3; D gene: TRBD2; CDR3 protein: CASSPGLAGGRSTQYF; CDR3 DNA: TGCGCCAGCAGCCCAGGACTAGCGGGAGGAAGGTCGACGCAGTATTTT
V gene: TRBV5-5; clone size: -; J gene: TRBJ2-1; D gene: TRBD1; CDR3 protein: CASSLLGGSNNEQFF; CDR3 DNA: TGTGCCAGCAGCTTGTTAGGGGGCTCGAACAATGAGCAGTTCTTC
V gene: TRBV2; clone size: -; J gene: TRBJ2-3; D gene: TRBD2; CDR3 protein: CASPTGTSGDLRMDTQYF; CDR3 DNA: TGTGCCAGCCCCACCGGGACTAGCGGGGACCTCCGTATGGATACGCAGTATTTT
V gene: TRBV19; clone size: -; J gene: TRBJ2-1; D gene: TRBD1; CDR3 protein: CASSKGQGQRYNEQFF; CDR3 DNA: TGTGCCAGTAGTAAGGGACAGGGGCAAAGGTACAATGAGCAGTTCTTC
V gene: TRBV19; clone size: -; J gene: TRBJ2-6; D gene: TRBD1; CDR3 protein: CASSMTGAIGPGANVLTF; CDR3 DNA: TGTGCCAGTAGTATGACAGGGGCGATCGGACCTGGGGCCAACGTCCTGACTTTC
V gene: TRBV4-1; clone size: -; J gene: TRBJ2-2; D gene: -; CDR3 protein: CASSQRSINTGELFF; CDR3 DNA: TGCGCCAGCAGCCAAAGGTCCATTAACACCGGGGAGCTGTTTTTT
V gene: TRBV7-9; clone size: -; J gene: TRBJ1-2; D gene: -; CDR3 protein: CASSLAIPGGYTF; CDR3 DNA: TGTGCCAGCAGCTTAGCGATCCCGGGGGGCTACACCTTC
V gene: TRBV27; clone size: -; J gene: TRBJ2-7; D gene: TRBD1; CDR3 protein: CASSWGTGPYEQYF; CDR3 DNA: TGTGCCAGCAGTTGGGGGACAGGACCCTACGAGCAGTACTTC
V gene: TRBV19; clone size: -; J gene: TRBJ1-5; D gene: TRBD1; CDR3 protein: CASSRKGQTQPQHF; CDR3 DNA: TGTGCCAGTAGTAGAAAGGGACAGACCCAGCCCCAGCATTTT
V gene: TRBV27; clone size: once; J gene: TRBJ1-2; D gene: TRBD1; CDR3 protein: CASSPTGRGNGYTF; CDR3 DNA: TGTGCCAGCAGTCCCACCGGCAGGGGGAATGGCTACACCTTC
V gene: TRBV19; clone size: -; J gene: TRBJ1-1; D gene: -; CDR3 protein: CASAVGTEAFF; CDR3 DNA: TGTGCCAGCGCGGTGGGGACTGAAGCTTTCTTT
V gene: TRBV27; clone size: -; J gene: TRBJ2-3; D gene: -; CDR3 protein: CASSPIGRVDTQYF; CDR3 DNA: TGTGCCAGCAGTCCCATAGGGCGAGTAGATACGCAGTATTTT
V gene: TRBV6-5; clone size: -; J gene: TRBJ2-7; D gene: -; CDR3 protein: CASSAGTGAYEQYF; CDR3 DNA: TGTGCCAGCAGTGCCGGGACGGGAGCCTACGAGCAGTACTTC
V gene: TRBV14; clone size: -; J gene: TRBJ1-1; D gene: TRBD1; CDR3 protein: CASSPRQGGTEAFF; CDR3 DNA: TGTGCCAGCAGCCCCCGCCAGGGGGGCACTGAAGCTTTCTTT
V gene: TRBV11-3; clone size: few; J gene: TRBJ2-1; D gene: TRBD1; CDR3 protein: CASARRDRGVDEQFF; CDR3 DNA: TGTGCCAGCGCCCGCCGAGACAGGGGGGTGGATGAGCAGTTCTTC
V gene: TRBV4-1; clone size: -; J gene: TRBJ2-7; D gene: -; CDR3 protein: CASSQVGGNEQYF; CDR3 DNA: TGCGCCAGCAGCCAAGTAGGGGGGAACGAGCAGTACTTC
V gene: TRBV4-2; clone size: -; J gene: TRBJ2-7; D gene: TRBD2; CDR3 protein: CASSHRTSGGAEGYEQYF; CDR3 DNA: TGTGCCAGCAGCCACCGTACTAGCGGGGGGGCCGAAGGCTACGAGCAGTACTTC
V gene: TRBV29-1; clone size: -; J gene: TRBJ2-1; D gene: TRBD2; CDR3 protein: CSVEDLAGGNEQFF; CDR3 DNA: TGCAGCGTTGAAGATCTAGCGGGAGGCAATGAGCAGTTCTTC
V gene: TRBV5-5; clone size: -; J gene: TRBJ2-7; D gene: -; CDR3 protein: CASSPPIGSYEQYF; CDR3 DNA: TGTGCCAGCAGCCCCCCGATCGGCTCCTACGAGCAGTACTTC
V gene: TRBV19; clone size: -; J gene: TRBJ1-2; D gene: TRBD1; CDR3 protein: CASSPGTGYGYTF; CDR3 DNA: TGTGCCAGTAGTCCCGGGACAGGGTATGGCTACACCTTC
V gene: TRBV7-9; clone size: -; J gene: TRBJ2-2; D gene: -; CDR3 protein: CASSGPTGELFF; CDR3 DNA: TGTGCCAGCAGCGGACCGACCGGGGAGCTGTTTTTT
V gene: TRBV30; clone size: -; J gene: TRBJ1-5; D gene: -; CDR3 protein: CAWSETAGQVPQHF; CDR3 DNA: TGTGCCTGGAGTGAGACAGCGGGGCAAGTGCCCCAGCATTTT
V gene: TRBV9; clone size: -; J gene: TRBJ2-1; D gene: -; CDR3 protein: CASSVAGAYNEQFF; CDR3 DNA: TGTGCCAGCAGCGTAGCGGGGGCCTACAATGAGCAGTTCTTC
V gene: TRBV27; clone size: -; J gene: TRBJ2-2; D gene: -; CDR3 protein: CASSQGTQAGELFF; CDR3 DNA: TGTGCCAGCAGTCAGGGTACACAGGCCGGGGAGCTGTTTTTT
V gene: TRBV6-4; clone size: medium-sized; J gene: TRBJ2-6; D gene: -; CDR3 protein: CASSDGGSGANVLTF; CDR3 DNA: TGTGCCAGCAGTGACGGGGGATCTGGGGCCAACGTCCTGACTTTC
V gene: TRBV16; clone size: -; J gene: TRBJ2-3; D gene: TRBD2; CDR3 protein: CASSQSVLAGATDTQYF; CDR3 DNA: TGTGCCAGCAGCCAATCTGTCCTAGCGGGAGCCACAGATACGCAGTATTTT
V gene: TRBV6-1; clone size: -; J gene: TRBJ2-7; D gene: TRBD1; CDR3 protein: CASSRQGEYF; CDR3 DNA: TGTGCCAGCAGCCGACAGGGGGAGTACTTC
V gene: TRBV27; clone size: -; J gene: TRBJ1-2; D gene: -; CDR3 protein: CASSPIPRGLYGYTF; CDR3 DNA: TGTGCCAGCAGCCCCATTCCCCGAGGGCTCTATGGCTACACCTTC
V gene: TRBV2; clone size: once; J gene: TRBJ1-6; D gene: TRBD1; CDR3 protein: CASSDLGLTGAYNSPLHF; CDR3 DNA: TGTGCCAGCAGCGACCTGGGCCTTACAGGGGCCTATAATTCACCCCTCCACTTT
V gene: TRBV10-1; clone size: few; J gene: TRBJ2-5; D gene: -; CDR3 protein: CASSRIDREIETQYF; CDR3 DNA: TGCGCCAGCTCAAGGATAGACCGGGAGATAGAGACCCAGTACTTC
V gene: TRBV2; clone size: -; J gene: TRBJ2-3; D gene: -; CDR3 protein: CASSDEGDTQYF; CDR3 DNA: TGTGCCAGCAGTGACGAGGGGGATACGCAGTATTTT
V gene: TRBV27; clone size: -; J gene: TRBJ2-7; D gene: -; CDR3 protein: CASGRAGGYEQYF; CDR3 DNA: TGTGCCAGCGGGAGGGCAGGGGGCTACGAGCAGTACTTC
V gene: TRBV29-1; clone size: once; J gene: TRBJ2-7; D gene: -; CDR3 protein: CSVETPSPRMNYEQYF; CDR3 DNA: TGCAGCGTTGAAACCCCCTCCCCCCGAATGAACTACGAGCAGTACTTC
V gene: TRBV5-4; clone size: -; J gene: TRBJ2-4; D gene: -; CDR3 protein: CASSLGQGLNIQYF; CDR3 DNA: TGTGCCAGCAGCTTGGGTCAGGGTCTAAACATTCAGTACTTC
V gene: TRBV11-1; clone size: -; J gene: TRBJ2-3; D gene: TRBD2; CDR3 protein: CASSSIAGETDTQYF; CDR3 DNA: TGTGCCAGCAGCTCCATAGCGGGAGAGACAGATACGCAGTATTTT
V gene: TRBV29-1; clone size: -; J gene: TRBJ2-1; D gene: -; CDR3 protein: CSVEEGSKEGSEQFF; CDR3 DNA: TGCAGCGTTGAAGAGGGCTCGAAGGAGGGAAGTGAGCAGTTCTTC
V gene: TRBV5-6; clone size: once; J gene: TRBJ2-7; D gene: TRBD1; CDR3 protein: CASSGGFGQGRLYEQYF; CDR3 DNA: TGTGCCAGCAGCGGGGGATTCGGACAGGGACGCTTGTACGAGCAGTACTTC